This T cell receptor beta chain is from a study of vaccination and CD4 T cells after COVID-19. The germline gives CDR1 LNHDA, CDR2 SQIVND (reference sequence). V lost 7 bases and J 0 bases, leaving 12 bases between the germline ends. The CDR3 covers 15 residues. Concerning this clonotype: Its antigen is as yet unknown.

An Oncomine TCR Beta short-read assay was used to sequence the DNA from cultured CD4+ T cells. From the PCR reads, TCRdb called clonotypes with MiXCR, one entry per CDR3 protein. This sample has approximately 13,000 distinct CDR3 sequences, with about 67% found just once. Treatment given: roughly 11-day PBMC culture with coronavirus spike peptide pools or control peptides (ViraFEST assay). This rearrangement joins TRBV19 to TRBJ2-2; D unresolved. Sequencing used CD4+ T cells from blood, cultured in vitro. The sequence derives from a human donor who had recovered from COVID-19. CDR3 sequence (DNA): TGTGCCAGTACTCCGGGCGGAGCGAACACCGGGGAGCTGTTTTTT. This translates into CASTPGGANTGELFF.